The 5 T cell receptor beta chains given below trace back to one sample, sequenced in a study of T cell responses to AZD1222 COVID-19 vaccine (dated by TCRdb to the early 2020s). The time point label here, explained by the study, means: baseline before first vaccination. Receptor amplification or capture employed the immunoSEQ multiplex PCR assay. Entries here come from immuneACCESS through TCRdb and include only in-frame sequences with V and J called. Some clones fail to appear in such tables; in the studies checked, an unresolved V gene covers under half of the shortfall, and the cause of the remainder is unknown. Counted in this sample were approximately 100,000 clones; more than 85% of them appeared once. Of the sample, around 1.2% falls within the top ten clones. The starting material was peripheral blood, obtained on day 0 of AZD1222 vaccination. These receptors were taken from an adult in good health.

This clone was seen just once. This sequence joins TRBV7-3 and TRBJ2-3, with a possible D match to TRBD1 (5 bases). CDR1 and CDR2 from the germline V gene are SGHTA and FQGTGA. This CDR3 comprises 14 residues. V lost 2 bases to trimming and J lost 3 bases, with 9 bases between them. CDR3: CASSLGARTDTQYF. The CDR3 DNA sequence: TGTGCCAGCAGCTTAGGGGCTAGGACAGATACGCAGTATTTT.

The V call is TRBV18, the J call TRBJ1-2; 10 positions agree with TRBD1. J lost 4 bases, V lost 4 bases, and 12 bases had no gene match. CDR1 KGHSH and CDR2 LQKENI come from the germline V gene. The CDR3 sequence is 17 residues long. The CDR3 DNA sequence: TGTGCCAGCTCACTGGGGACAGGGGAAGGAGTTCTCTATGGCTACACCTTC. Its protein is CASSLGTGEGVLYGYTF.

The chain uses TRBV29-1 and TRBJ2-7; D perhaps matches TRBD1 (7 bases). The CDR3 spans 14 residues. Germline CDR1 SQVTM, CDR2 ANQGSEA. The germline V and J ends were trimmed by 7 bases and 0 bases, with 16 bases remaining between them. Here the CDR3 DNA reads TGCAGCGCCAGACGCGGGACAGACTCCTACGAGCAGTACTTC. This translates into CSARRGTDSYEQYF.

This rearrangement joins TRBV7-6 to TRBJ2-2, with 10 nucleotides matching TRBD2. Trimming removed 2 bases from V and 5 bases from J; junction bases left unmatched: 2. The CDR3 sequence is 15 residues long. CDR1 is SGHVS and CDR2 is FNYEAQ in the germline V gene. DNA for the CDR3: TGTGCCAGCAGCTTACTAGCGGGAGATACCGGGGAGCTGTTTTTT. It codes for CASSLLAGDTGELFF. Looking up the rest from reference TRBV7-6 and TRBJ2-2 gives the full variable domain: GAGVSQSPRYKVTKRGQDVALRCDPISGHVSLYWYRQALGQGPEFLTYFNYEAQQDKSGLPNDRFSAERPEGSISTLTIQRTEQRDSAMYRCASSLLAGDTGELFFGEGSRLTVL.

J is TRBJ2-1 and V is TRBV29-1; D unclear. Looked up from germline, CDR1 is SQVTM and CDR2 is ANQGSEA. The CDR3 totals 14 residues. The V end lost 2 bases, the J end lost 5 bases, and 13 bases lay between the germline ends. In DNA form, the CDR3 reads TGCAGCGTTGAATCGACGCTCCGGGACAATGAGCAGTTCTTC. This codes for CSVESTLRDNEQFF.